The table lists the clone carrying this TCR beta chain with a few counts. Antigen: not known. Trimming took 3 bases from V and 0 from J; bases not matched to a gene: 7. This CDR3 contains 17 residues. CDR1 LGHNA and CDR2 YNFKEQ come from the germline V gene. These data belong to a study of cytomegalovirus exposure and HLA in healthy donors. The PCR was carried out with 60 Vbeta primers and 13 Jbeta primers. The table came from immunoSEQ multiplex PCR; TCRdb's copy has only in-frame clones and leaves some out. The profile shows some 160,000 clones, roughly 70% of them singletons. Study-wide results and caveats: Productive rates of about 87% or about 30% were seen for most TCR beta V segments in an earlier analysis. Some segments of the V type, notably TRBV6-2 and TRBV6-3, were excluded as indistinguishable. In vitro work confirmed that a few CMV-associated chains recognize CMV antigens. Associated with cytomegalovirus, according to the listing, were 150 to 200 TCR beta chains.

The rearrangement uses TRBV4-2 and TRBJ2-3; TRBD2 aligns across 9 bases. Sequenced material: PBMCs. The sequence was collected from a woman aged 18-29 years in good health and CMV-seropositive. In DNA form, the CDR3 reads TGTGCCAGCAGCCAGGCCCTAGCGGGGCCAAGCACAGATACGCAGTATTTT. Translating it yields CASSQALAGPSTDTQYF.